This paragraph covers one TCR beta chain sequence. The antigen is unknown. The sample is drawn from a study of cytomegalovirus exposure and HLA in healthy donors. The PCR used 60 Vbeta and 13 Jbeta primers. Profiling relied on immunoSEQ multiplex PCR, and the TCRdb table lists in-frame clones only, not all of them. The sample consists of around 80,000 clones, 74% of them appearing once. Study conclusions and caveats: The authors listed around 150 TCR beta chains as cytomegalovirus-associated.

The clonotype was recovered from a man aged 35-49 years in good health and CMV-seropositive. The sequencing input was PBMCs.

CDR3: CASSPLRTENTIYF. The DNA for the CDR3 is TGTGCCAGCTCACCCCTGCGGACAGAAAACACCATATATTTT. The chain links TRBV18 to TRBJ1-3, with D perhaps TRBD1 (6 bases). CDR1 is KGHSH, CDR2 LQKENI, per germline. The length of the CDR3 is 14 residues. Trimming shortened V by 3 bases and J by 6 bases, and 12 bases separated the two germline ends.